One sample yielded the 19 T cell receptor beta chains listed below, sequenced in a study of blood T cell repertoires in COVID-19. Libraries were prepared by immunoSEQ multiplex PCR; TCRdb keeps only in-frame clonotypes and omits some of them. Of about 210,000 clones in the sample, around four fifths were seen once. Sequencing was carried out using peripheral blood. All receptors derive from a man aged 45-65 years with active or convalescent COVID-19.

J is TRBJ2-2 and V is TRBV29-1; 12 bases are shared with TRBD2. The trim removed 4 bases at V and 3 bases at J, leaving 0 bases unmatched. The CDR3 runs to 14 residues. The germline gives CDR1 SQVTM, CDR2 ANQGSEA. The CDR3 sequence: CSVASGGDTGELFF. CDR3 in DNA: TGCAGCGTTGCTAGCGGGGGGGACACCGGGGAGCTGTTTTTT.

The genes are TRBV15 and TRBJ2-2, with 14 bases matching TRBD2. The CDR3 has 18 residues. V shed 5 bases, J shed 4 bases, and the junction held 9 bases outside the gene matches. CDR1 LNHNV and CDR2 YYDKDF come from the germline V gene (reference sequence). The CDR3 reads CATSSGLAGGWGTGELFF. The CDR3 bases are TGTGCCACCAGCTCTGGACTAGCGGGAGGATGGGGCACCGGGGAGCTGTTTTTT.

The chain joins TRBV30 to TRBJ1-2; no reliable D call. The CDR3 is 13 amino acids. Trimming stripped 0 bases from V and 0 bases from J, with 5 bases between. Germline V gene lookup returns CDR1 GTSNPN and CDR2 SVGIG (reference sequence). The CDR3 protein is CAWSVSANYGYTF. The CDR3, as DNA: TGTGCCTGGAGTGTATCAGCTAACTATGGCTACACCTTC. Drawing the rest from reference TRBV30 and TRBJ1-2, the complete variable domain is SQTIHQWPATLVQPVGSPLSLECTVEGTSNPNLYWYRQAAGRGLQLLFYSVGIGQISSEVPQNLSASRPQDRQFILSSKKLLLSDSGFYLCAWSVSANYGYTFGSGTRLTVV.

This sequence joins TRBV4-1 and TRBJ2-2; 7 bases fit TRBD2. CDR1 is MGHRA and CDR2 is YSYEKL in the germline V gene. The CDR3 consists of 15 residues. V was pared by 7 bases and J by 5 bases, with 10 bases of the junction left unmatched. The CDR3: CASTPGSRETGELFF. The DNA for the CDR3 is TGCGCCAGCACCCCGGGCTCGCGGGAGACCGGGGAGCTGTTTTTT.

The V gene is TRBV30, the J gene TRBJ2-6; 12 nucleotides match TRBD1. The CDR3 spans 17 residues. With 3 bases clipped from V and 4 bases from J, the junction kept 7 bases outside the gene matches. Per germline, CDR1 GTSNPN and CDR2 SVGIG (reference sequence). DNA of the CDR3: TGTGCCTGGAGCCGGGACAGGGGGCCGGGGGGGGCCAACGTCCTGACTTTC. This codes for CAWSRDRGPGGANVLTF.

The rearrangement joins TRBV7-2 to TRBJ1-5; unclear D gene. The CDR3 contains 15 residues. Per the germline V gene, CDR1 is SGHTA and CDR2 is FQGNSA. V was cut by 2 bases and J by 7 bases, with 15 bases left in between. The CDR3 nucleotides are TGTGCCAGCAGCTTACGACTCGGACGGGAACAGCCCCAGCATTTT. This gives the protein CASSLRLGREQPQHF. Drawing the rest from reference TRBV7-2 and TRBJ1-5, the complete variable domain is GAGVSQSPSNKVTEKGKDVELRCDPISGHTALYWYRQSLGQGLEFLIYFQGNSAPDKSGLPSDRFSAERTGGSVSTLTIQRTQQEDSAVYLCASSLRLGREQPQHFGDGTRLSIL.

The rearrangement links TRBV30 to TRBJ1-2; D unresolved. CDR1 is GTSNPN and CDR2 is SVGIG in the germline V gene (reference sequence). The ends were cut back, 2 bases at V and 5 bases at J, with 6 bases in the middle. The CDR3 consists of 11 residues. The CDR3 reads CAWSPGYGYTF. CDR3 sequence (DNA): TGTGCCTGGAGTCCCGGTTATGGCTACACCTTC.

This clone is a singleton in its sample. CDR3 coding DNA: TGTGCCAGCAGGGAAGCGGGAGCGGTGACAGATACGCAGTATTTT. It specifies CASREAGAVTDTQYF. The rearrangement joins TRBV11-1 to TRBJ2-3, with TRBD2 identical over 8 bases. The germline CDR1 and CDR2 sequences are SGHAT and FQDESV (reference sequence). The junction had 8 bases not matched to a gene; V was cut back by 6 bases and J by 3 bases. The CDR3 totals 15 residues.

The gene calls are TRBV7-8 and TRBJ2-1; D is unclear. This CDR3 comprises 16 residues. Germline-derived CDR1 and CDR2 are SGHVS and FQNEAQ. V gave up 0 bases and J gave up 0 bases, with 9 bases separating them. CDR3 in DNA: TGTGCCAGCAGCTTAGCTGTGGTTAGCTCCTACAATGAGCAGTTCTTC. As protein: CASSLAVVSSYNEQFF.

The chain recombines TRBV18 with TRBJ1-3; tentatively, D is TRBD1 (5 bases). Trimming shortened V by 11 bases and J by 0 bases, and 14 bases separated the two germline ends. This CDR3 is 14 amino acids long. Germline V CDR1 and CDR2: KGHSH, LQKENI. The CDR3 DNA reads TGTGCCCCTTCACGGGGGGGCTCTGGAAACACCATATATTTT. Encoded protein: CAPSRGGSGNTIYF.

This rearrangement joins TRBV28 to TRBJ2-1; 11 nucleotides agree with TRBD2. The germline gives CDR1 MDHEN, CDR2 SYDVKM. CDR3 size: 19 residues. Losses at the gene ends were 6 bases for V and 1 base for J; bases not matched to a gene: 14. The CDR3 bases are TGTGCCAGCAGCTACAAGTCCTCGATAGCGGGAGGGTCCTACAATGAGCAGTTCTTC. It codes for CASSYKSSIAGGSYNEQFF.

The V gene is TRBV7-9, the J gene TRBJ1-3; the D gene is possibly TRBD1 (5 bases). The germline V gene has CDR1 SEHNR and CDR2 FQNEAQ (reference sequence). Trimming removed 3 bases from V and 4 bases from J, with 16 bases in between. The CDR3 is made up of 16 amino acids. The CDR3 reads CASSFPPGVDGNTIYF. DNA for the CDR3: TGTGCCAGCAGCTTCCCCCCGGGGGTTGACGGAAACACCATATATTTT. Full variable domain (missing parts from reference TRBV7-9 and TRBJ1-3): DTGVSQNPRHKITKRGQNVTFRCDPISEHNRLYWYRQTLGQGPEFLTYFQNEAQLEKSRLLSDRFSAERPKGSFSTLEIQRTEQGDSAMYLCASSFPPGVDGNTIYFGEGSWLTVV.

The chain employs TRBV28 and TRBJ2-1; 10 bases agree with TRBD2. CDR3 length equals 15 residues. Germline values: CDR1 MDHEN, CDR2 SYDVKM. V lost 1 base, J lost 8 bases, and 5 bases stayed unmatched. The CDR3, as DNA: TGTGCCAGCAGTTTATTCCAGCGGGAGGGCCATGAGCAGTTCTTC. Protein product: CASSLFQREGHEQFF.

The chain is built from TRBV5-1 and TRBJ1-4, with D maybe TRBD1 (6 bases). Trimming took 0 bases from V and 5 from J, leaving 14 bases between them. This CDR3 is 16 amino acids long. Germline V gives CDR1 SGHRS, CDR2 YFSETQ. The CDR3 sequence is CASSLAGQTSNEKLFF. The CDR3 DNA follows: TGCGCCAGCAGCTTGGCCGGACAGACCTCAAATGAAAAACTGTTTTTT.

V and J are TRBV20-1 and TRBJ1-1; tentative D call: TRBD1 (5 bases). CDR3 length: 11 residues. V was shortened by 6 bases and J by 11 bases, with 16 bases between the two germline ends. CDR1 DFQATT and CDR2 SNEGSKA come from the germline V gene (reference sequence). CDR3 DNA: TGCAGTGCGGGGGGAAGCAAGAGGGCTTTCTTT. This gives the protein CSAGGSKRAFF.

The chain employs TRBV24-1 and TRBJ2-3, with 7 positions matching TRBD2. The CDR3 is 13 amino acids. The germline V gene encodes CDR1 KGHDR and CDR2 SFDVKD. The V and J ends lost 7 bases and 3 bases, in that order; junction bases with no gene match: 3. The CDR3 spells CATRGEGTDTQYF. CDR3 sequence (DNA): TGTGCCACCAGGGGGGAGGGAACAGATACGCAGTATTTT.

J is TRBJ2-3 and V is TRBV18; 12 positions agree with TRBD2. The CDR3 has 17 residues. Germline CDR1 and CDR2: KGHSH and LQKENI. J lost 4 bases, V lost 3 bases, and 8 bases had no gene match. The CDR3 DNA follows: TGTGCCAGCTCACCCCCCCTAGCGGGGGGGCAGGCAGATACGCAGTATTTT. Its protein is CASSPPLAGGQADTQYF. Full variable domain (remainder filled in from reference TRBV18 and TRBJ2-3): NAGVMQNPRHLVRRRGQEARLRCSPMKGHSHVYWYRQLPEEGLKFMVYLQKENIIDESGMPKERFSAEFPKEGPSILRIQQVVRGDSAAYFCASSPPLAGGQADTQYFGPGTRLTVL.

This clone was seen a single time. The CDR3 protein is CATSQGMRTEAFF. The CDR3 DNA reads as TGTGCCACCAGTCAGGGAATGAGAACTGAAGCTTTCTTT. The chain is built from TRBV24-1 and TRBJ1-1, with a possible D match to TRBD1 (5 bases). The CDR3 is made up of 13 amino acids. Germline V gene data show CDR1 as KGHDR and CDR2 as SFDVKD. V lost 6 bases, J lost 5 bases, and 12 bases lay in between.

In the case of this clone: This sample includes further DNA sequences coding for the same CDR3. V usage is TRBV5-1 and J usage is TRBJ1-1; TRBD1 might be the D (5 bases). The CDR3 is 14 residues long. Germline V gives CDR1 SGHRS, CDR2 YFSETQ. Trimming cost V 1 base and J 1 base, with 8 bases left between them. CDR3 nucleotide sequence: TGCGCCAGCAGCTTGAACGGGGGGAACACTGAAGCTTTCTTT. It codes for CASSLNGGNTEAFF.